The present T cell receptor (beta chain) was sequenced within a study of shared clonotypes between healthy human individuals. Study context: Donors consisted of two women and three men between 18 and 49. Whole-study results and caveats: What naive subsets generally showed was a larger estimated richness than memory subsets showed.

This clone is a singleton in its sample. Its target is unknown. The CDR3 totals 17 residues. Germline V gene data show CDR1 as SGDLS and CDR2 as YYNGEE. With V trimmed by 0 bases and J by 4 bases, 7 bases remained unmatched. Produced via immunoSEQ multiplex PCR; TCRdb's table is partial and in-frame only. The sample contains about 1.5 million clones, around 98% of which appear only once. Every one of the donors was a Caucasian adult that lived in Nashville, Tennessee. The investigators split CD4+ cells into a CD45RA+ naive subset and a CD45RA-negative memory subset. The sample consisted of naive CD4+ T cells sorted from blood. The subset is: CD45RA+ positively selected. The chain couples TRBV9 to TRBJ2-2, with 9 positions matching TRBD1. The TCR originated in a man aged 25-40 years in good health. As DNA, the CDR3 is TGTGCCAGCAGCGTAGCTACAGGACAGGGGCCCACCGGGGAGCTGTTTTTT. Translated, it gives CASSVATGQGPTGELFF.